This entry is about one T cell receptor (beta chain). Regarding time point: newly diagnosed, previously untreated cHL patient sample. The study purified CD4+ T cells from thawed PBMCs using magnetic negative selection. Sequencing was performed with immunoSEQ multiplex PCR; in TCRdb, only in-frame clones are kept and a portion is missing. Here the sample spans 30,000 to 40,000 clones, roughly 89% being singletons. The sample is drawn from a study of PD-1 blockade in classical Hodgkin lymphoma. The sequence came from a human donor with classical Hodgkin lymphoma. Sequenced sample: CD4+ T cells from blood.

The CDR3 DNA reads TGTGCCACCAGCAGATTATACCGGGCTGAGGGGAACACCATATATTTT. Amino acids: CATSRLYRAEGNTIYF. The chain employs TRBV15 and TRBJ1-3; TRBD1 might be the D (5 bases). Looked up from germline, CDR1 is LNHNV and CDR2 is YYDKDF (reference sequence). The V gene lost 2 bases and the J gene lost 7 bases, with 18 bases spanning the gap. This CDR3 region has 16 residues.